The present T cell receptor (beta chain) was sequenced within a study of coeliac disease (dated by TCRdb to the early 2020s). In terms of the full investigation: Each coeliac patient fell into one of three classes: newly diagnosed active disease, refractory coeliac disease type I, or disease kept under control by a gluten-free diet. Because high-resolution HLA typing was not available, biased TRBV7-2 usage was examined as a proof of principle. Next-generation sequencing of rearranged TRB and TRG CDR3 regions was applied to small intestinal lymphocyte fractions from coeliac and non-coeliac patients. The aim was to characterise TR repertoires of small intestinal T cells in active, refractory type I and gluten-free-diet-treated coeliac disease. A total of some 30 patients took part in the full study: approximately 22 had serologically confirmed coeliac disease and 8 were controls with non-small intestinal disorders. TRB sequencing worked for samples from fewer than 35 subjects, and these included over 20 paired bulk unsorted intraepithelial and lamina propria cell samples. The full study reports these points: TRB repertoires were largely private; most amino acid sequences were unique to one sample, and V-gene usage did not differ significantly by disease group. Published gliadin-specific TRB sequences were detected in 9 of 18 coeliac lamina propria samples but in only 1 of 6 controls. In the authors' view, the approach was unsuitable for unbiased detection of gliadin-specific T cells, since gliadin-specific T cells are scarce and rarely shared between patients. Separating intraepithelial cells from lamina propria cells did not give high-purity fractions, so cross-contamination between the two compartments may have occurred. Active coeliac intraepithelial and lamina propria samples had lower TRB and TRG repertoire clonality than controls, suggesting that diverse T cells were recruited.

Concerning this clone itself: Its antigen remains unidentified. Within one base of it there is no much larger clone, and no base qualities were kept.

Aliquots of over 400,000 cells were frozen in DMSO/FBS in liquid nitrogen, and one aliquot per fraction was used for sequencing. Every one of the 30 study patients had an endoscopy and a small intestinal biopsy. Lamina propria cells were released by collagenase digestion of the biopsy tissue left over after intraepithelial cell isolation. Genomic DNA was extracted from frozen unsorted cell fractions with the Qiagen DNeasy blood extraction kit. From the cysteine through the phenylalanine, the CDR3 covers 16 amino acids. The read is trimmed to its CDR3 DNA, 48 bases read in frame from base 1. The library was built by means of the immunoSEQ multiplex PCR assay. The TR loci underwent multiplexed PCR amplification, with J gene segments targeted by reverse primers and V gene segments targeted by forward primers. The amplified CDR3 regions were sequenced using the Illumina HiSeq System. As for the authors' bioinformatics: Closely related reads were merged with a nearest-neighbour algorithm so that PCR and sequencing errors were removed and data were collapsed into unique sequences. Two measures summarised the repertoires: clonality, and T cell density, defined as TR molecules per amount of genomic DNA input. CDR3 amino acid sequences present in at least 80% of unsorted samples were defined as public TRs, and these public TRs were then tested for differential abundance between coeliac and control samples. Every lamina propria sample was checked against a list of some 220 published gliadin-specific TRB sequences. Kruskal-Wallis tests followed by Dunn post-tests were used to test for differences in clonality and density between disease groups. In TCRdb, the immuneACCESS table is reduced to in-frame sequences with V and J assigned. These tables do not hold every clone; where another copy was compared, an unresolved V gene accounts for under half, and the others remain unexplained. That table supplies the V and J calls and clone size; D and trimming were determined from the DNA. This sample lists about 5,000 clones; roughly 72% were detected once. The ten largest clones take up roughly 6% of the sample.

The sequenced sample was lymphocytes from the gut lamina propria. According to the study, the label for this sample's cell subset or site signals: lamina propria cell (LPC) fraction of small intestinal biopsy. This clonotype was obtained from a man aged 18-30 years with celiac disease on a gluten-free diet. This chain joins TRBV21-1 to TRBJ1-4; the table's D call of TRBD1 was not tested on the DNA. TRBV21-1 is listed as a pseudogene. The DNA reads TGTGCCAGCAGCAAAAGCAGGGGGCAATCTAATGAAAAACTGTTTTTT. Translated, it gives CASSKSRGQSNEKLFF.